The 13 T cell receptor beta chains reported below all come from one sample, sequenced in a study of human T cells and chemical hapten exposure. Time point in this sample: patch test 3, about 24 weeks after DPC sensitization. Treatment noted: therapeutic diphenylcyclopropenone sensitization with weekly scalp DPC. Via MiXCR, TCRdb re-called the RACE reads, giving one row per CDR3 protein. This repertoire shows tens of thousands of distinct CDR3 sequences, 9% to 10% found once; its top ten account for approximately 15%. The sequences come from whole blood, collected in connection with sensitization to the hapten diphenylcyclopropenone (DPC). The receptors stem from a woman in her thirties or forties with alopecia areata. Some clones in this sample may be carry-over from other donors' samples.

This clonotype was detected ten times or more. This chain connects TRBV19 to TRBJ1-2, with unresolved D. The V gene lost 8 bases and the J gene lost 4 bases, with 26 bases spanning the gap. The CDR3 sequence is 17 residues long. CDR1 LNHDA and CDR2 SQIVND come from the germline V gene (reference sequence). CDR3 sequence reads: CASQFRTVAGRRYGYTF. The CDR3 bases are TGTGCCAGTCAATTTCGGACGGTCGCCGGTCGTCGCTATGGCTACACCTTC. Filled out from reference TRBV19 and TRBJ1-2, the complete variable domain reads DGGITQSPKYLFRKEGQNVTLSCEQNLNHDAMYWYRQDPGQGLRLIYYSQIVNDFQKGDIAEGYSVSREKKESFPLTVTSAQKNPTAFYLCASQFRTVAGRRYGYTFGSGTRLTVV.

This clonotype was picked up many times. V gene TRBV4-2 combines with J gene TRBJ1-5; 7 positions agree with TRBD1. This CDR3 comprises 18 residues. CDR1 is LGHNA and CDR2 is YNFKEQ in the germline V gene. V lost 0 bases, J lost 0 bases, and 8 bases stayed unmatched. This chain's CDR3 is CASSQDFSGGSSNQPQHF. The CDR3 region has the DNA TGTGCCAGCAGCCAAGATTTCTCAGGGGGATCTAGCAATCAGCCCCAGCATTTT.

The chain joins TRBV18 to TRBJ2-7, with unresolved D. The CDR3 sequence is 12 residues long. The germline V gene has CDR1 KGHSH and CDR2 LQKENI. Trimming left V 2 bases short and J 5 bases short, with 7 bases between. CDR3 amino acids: CASSPKENEQYF. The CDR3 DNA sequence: TGTGCCAGCTCACCAAAGGAGAACGAGCAGTACTTC. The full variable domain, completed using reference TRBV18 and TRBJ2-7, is NAGVMQNPRHLVRRRGQEARLRCSPMKGHSHVYWYRQLPEEGLKFMVYLQKENIIDESGMPKERFSAEFPKEGPSILRIQQVVRGDSAAYFCASSPKENEQYFGPGTRLTVT.

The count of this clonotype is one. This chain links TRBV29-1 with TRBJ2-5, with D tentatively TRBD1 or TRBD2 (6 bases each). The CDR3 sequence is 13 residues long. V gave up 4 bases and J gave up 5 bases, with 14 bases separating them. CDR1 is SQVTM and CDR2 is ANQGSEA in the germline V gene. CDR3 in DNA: TGCAGCGTTGTCCGGGGGCGACTGGAGACCCAGTACTTC. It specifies CSVVRGRLETQYF.

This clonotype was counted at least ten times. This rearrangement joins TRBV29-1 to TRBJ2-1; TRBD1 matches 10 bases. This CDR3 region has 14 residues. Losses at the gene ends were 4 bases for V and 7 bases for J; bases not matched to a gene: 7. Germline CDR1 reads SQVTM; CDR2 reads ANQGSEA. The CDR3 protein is CSVVLWTGGNEQFF. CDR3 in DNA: TGCAGCGTTGTCCTTTGGACAGGGGGAAATGAGCAGTTCTTC.

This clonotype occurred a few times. CDR3 coding DNA: TGTGCCAGCAGCTTAAGGGGGGGACTAGCTCAGTCCACCGGGGAGCTGTTTTTT. As protein: CASSLRGGLAQSTGELFF. This chain links TRBV7-9 with TRBJ2-2; 9 bases are a match to TRBD2. The CDR3 totals 18 residues. V lost 2 bases to trimming and J lost 4 bases; unmatched junction nucleotides: 11. The V gene's germline CDR1 is SEHNR and CDR2 FQNEAQ (reference sequence).

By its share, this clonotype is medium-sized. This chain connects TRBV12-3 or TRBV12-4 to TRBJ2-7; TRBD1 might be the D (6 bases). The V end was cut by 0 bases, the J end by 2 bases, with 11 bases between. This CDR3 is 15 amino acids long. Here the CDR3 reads CASSLATGPTYEQYF. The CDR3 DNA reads TGTGCCAGCAGTTTAGCGACAGGTCCAACCTACGAGCAGTACTTC.

The CDR3 loop reads CASSQDQAGTDTQYF. CDR3 DNA sequence: TGCGCCAGCAGCCAAGATCAGGCGGGCACAGATACGCAGTATTTT. This sequence joins TRBV4-3 and TRBJ2-3, with D unclear. The CDR3 sequence is 15 residues long. V dropped 0 bases and J dropped 1 base, with 8 bases sitting between them. CDR1 and CDR2 (germline): LGHNA, YSLEER.

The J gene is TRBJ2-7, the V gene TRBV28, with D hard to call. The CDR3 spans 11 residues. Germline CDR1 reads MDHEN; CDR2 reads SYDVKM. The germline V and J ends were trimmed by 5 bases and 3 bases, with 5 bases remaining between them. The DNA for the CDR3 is TGTGCCAGCAGTACAAACTACGAGCAGTACTTC. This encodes CASSTNYEQYF.

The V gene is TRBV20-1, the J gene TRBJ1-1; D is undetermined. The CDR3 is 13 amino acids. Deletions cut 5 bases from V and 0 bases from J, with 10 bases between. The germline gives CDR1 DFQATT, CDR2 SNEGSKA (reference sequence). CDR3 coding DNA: TGCAGTGCTCGAAGACACCTGAACACTGAAGCTTTCTTT. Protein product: CSARRHLNTEAFF.

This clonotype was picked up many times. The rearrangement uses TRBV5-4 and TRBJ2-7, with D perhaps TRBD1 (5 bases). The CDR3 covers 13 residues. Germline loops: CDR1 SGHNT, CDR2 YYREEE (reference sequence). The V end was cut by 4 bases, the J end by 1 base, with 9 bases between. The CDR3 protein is CASSRQISYEQYF. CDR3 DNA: TGTGCCAGCAGCCGACAGATTTCCTACGAGCAGTACTTC.

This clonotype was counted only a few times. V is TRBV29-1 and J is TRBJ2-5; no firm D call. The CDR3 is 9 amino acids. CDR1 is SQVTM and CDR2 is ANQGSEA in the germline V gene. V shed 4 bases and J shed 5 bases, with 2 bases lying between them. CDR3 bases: TGCAGCGTTGGGGAGACCCAGTACTTC. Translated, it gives CSVGETQYF. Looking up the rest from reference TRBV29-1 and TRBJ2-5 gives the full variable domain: SAVISQKPSRDICQRGTSLTIQCQVDSQVTMMFWYRQQPGQSLTLIATANQGSEATYESGFVIDKFPISRPNLTFSTLTVSNMSPEDSSIYLCSVGETQYFGPGTRLLVL.

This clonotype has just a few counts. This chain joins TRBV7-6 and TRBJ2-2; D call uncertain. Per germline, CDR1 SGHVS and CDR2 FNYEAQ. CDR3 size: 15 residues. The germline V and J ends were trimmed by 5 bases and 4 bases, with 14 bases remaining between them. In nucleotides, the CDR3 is TGTGCCAGCAGCCCTCTTGAGATTACCACCGGGGAGCTGTTTTTT. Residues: CASSPLEITTGELFF.